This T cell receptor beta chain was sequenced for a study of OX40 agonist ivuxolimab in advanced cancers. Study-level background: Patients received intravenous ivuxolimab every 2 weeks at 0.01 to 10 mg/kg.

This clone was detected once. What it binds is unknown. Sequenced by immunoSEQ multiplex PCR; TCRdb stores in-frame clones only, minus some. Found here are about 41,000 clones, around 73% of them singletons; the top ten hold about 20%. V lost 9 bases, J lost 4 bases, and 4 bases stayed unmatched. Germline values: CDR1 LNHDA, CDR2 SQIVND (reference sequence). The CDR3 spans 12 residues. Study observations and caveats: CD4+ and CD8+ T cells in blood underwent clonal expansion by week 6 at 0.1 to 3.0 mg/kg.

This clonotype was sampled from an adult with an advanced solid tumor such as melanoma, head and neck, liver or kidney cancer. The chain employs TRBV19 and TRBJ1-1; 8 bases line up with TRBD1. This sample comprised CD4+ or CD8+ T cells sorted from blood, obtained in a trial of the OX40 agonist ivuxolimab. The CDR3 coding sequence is TGTGCCAGCCTCACAGGGGGCACTGAAGCTTTCTTT. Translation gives CASLTGGTEAFF. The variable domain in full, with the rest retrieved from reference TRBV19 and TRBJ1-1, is DGGITQSPKYLFRKEGQNVTLSCEQNLNHDAMYWYRQDPGQGLRLIYYSQIVNDFQKGDIAEGYSVSREKKESFPLTVTSAQKNPTAFYLCASLTGGTEAFFGQGTRLTVV.